Detailed here is one T cell receptor (beta chain). These data are taken from a study of blood T cell repertoires in COVID-19. From germline, CDR1 is SEHNR and CDR2 FQNEAQ (reference sequence). V was cut by 1 base and J by 13 bases, with 10 bases left in between. The CDR3 has 11 amino acids. TCRdb keeps only in-frame clones here, not all; method: immunoSEQ multiplex PCR. The sample lists over 200,000 clones, around 85% occurring once. The origin of this receptor is a man aged 35-49 years who had recovered from COVID-19. Material for sequencing was PBMCs or T cells enriched from blood (not recorded which). The rearrangement uses TRBV7-9 and TRBJ1-2; D is undetermined. The CDR3 nucleotides are TGTGCCAGCAGCTTAGGATGGGAGGCCACCTTC. Protein sequence: CASSLGWEATF.